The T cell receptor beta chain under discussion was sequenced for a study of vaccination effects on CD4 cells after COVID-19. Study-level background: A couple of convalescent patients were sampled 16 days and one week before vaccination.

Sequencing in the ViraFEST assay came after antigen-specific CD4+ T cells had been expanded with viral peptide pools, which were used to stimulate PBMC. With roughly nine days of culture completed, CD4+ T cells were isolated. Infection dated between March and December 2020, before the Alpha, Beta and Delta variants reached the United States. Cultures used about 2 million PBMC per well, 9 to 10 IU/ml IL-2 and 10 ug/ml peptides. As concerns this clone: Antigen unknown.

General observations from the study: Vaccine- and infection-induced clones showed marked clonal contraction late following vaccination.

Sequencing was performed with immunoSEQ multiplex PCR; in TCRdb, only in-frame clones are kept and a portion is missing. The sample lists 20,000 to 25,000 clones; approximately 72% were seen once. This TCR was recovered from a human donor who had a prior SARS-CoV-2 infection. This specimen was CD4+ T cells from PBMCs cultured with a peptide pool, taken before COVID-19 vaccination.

DNA for the CDR3: TGTGCCAGCAGCTTAGCGGGATACGAAAAACTGTTTTTT. Translation gives CASSLAGYEKLFF. The chain couples TRBV7-9 to TRBJ1-4, with D uncertain. Trimming cost V 0 bases and J 8 bases, with 7 bases left between them. This CDR3 region has 13 residues. CDR1 SEHNR and CDR2 FQNEAQ come from the germline V gene (reference sequence).